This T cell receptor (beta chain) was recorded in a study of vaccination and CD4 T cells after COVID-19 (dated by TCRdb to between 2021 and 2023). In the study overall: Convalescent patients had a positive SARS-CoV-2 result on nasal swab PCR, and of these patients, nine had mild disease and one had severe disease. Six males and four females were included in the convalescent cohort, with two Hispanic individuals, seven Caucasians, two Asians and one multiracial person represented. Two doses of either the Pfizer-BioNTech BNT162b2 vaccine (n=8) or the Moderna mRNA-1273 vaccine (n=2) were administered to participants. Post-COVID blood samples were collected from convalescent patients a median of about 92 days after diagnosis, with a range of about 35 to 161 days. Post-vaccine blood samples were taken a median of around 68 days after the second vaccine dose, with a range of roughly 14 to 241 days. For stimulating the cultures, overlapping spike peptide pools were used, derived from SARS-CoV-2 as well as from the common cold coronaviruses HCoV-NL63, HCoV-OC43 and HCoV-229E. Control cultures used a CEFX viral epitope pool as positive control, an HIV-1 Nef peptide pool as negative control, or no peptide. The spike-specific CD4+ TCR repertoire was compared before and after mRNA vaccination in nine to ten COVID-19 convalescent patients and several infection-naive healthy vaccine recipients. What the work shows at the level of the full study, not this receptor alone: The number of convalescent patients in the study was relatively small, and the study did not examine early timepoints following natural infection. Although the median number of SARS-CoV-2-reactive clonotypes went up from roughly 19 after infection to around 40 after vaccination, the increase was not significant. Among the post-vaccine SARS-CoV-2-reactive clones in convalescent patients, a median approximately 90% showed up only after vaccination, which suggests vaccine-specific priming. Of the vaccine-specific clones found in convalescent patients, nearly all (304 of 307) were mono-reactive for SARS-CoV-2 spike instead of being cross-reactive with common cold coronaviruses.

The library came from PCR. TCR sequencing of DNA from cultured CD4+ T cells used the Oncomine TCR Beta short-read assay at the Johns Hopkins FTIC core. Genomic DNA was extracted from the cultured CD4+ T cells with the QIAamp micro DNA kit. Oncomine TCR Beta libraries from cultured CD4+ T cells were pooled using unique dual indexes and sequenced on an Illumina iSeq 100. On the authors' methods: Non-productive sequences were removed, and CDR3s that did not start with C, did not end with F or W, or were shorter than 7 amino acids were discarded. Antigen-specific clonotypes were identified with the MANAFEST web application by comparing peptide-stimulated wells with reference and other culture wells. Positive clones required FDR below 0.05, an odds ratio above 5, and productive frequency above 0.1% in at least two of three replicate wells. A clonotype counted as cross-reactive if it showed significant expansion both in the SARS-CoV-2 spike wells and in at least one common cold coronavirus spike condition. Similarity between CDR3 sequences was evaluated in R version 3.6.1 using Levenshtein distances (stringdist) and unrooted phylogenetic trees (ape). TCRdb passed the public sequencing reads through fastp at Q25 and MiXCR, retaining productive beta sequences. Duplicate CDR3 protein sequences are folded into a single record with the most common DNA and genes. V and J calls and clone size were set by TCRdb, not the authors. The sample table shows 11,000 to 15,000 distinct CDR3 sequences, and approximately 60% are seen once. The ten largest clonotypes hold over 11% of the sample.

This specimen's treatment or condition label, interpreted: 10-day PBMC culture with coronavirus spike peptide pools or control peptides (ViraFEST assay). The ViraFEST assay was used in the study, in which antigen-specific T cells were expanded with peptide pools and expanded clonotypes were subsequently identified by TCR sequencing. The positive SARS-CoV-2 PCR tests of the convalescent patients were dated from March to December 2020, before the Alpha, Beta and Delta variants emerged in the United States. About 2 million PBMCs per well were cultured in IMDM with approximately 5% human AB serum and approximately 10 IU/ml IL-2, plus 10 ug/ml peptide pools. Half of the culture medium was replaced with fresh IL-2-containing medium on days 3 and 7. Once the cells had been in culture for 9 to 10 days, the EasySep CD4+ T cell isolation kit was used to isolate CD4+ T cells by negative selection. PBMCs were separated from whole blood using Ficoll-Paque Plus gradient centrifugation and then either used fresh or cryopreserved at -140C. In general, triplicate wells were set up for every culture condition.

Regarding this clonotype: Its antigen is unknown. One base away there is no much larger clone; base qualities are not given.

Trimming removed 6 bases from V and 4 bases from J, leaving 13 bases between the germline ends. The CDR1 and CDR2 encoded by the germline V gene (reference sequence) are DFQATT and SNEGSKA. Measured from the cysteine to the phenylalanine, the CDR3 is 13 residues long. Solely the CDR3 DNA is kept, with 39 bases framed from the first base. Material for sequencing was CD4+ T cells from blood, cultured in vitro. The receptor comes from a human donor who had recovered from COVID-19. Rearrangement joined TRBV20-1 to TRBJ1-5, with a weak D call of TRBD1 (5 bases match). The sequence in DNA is TGCAGTGCGAACCCAGGGCCTAATCAGCCCCAGCATTTT. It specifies CSANPGPNQPQHF.